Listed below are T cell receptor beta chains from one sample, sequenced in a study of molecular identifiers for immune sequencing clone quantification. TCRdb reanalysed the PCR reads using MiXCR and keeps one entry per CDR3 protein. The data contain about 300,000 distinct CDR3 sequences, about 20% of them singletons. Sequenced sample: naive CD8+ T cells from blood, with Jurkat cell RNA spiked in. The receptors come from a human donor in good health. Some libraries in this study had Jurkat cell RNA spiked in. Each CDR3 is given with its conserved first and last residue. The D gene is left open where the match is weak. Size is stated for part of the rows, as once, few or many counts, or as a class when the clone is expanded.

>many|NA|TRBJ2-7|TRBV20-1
CSVRLRGYEQYF
TGCAGTGTGAGGTTGCGGGGCTACGAGCAGTACTTC
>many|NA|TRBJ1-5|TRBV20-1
CSAREARGVNQPQHF
TGCAGTGCTAGAGAGGCTCGGGGAGTTAATCAGCCCCAGCATTTT
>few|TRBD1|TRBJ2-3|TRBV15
CATSRGTTGGGRADTQYF
TGTGCCACCAGCAGAGGTACCACAGGGGGCGGACGTGCAGATACGCAGTATTTT
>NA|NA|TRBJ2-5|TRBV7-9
CASSSWDSKETKYF
TGTGCCAGCAGCTCCTGGGACTCTAAAGAGACCAAGTACTTC
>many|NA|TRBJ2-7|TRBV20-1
CSAREGGPLMEQYF
TGCAGTGCTAGAGAGGGGGGGCCCCTTATGGAGCAGTACTTC
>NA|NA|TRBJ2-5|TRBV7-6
CASSSQLDHLAIETLYF
TGTGCCAGTAGCTCCCAGCTCGACCACCTAGCCATCGAGACCCTGTACTTC
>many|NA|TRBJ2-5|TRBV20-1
CSARAAAQETQYF
TGCAGTGCTAGAGCGGCTGCCCAAGAGACCCAGTACTTC
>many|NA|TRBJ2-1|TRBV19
CASSNPPGEQFF
TGTGCCAGTAGTAACCCTCCAGGGGAGCAGTTCTTC
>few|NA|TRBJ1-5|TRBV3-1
CASSIEVGRPEQPQHF
TGTGCCAGCAGCATAGAAGTGGGGAGGCCCGAACAGCCCCAGCATTTT
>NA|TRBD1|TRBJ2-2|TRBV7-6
CASSFLPGQGDTGGLFF
TGTGCCAGCAGCTTCCTCCCGGGACAGGGGGACACCGGGGGGCTGTTTTTT
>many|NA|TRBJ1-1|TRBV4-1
CASSQTGPNTEAFF
TGCGCCAGCAGCCAAACCGGGCCGAACACTGAAGCTTTCTTT
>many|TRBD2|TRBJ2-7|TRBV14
CASSQVAGPYEQYF
TGTGCCAGCAGCCAGGTAGCGGGTCCCTACGAGCAGTACTTC
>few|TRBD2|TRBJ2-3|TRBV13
CASSGTSGRVAPDTQYF
TGTGCCAGCAGCGGAACTAGCGGGAGGGTGGCACCAGATACGCAGTATTTT
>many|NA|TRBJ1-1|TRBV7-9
CASSLDMGFAEAFF
TGTGCCAGCAGCTTAGATATGGGTTTCGCTGAAGCTTTCTTT
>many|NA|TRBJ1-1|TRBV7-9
CASNHRDHYMNTEAFF
TGTGCCAGCAACCACAGGGACCATTACATGAACACTGAAGCTTTCTTT
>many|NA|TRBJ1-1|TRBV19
CASSARVAEAFF
TGTGCCAGTAGTGCCCGGGTGGCTGAAGCTTTCTTT
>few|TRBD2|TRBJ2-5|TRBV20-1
CSARDFLAETQETQYF
TGCAGTGCTAGAGATTTTCTAGCGGAGACCCAAGAGACCCAGTACTTC
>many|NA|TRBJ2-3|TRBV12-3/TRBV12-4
CASSRPGPDTQYF
TGTGCCAGCAGCCGACCGGGTCCAGATACGCAGTATTTT
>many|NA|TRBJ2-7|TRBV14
CASSQVFYEQYF
TGTGCCAGCAGCCAAGTGTTCTACGAGCAGTACTTC
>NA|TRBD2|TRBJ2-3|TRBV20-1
CSASGLAGVSADTQYF
TGCAGTGCTTCGGGACTAGCGGGAGTATCGGCAGATACGCAGTATTTT
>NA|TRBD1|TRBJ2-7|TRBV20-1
CSASSLDYGTGDSEQYF
TGCAGTGCTAGTTCCTTGGACTACGGGACAGGGGATTCCGAGCAGTACTTC
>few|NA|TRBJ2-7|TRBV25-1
CASCVTTGDRFIF
TGTGCCAGCTGTGTAACCACCGGTGACAGGTTTATCTTC
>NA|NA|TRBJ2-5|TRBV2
CAGSGLRDQETQYF
TGTGCCGGCAGTGGGCTGCGGGACCAAGAGACCCAGTACTTC
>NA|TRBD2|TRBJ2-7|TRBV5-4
CASFVAGVLNEQYF
TGTGCCAGCTTCGTAGCGGGAGTGTTAAACGAGCAGTACTTC
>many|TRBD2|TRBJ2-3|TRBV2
CASSAASGDTDTQYF
TGTGCCAGCAGTGCTGCTAGCGGGGACACAGATACGCAGTATTTT
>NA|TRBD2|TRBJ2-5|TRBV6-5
CAGPYGGGETQYF
TGTGCCGGACCTTACGGGGGGGGAGAGACCCAGTACTTC
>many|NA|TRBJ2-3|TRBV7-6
CASSSKPSGTDTQYF
TGTGCCAGCAGCTCCAAGCCTTCGGGCACAGATACGCAGTATTTT
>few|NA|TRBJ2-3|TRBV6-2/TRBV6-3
CASSEGHDLGDSTDTQYF
TGTGCCAGCAGTGAGGGACACGACTTAGGAGATAGCACAGATACGCAGTATTTT
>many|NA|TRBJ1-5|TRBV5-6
CASGVGGGSNQPQHF
TGTGCCAGCGGAGTAGGGGGGGGAAGCAATCAGCCCCAGCATTTT
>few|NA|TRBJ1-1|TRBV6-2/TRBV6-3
CASSWDLNTEAFF
TGTGCCAGCAGCTGGGACCTGAACACTGAAGCTTTCTTT
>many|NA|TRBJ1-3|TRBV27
CASSQTGPGNTIYF
TGTGCCAGCAGTCAGACGGGGCCTGGAAACACCATATATTTT
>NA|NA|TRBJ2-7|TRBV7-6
CASSWDLSSYEQYF
TGTGCCAGCAGCTGGGACCTAAGCTCCTACGAGCAGTACTTC
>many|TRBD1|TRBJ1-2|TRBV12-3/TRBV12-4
CASTILTGGSGYTF
TGTGCCAGCACCATCTTAACAGGGGGCAGTGGCTACACCTTC
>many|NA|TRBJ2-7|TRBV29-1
CSVRDEAYEQYF
TGCAGCGTTCGGGACGAAGCCTACGAGCAGTACTTC
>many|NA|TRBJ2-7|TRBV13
CASSARTHTYEQYF
TGTGCCAGCAGCGCGCGGACCCATACCTACGAGCAGTACTTC
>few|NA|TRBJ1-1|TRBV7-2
CASSLAWRGGGLMEAFF
TGTGCCAGCAGCTTAGCGTGGAGGGGAGGGGGTTTGATGGAAGCTTTCTTT
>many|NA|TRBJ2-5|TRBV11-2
CASNGYGAETQYF
TGTGCCAGCAATGGGTACGGGGCAGAGACCCAGTACTTC
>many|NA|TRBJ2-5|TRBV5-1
CASSWGRMEETQYF
TGCGCCAGCAGCTGGGGTAGGATGGAAGAGACCCAGTACTTC
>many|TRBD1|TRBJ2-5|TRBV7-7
CASSPDRIQETQYF
TGTGCCAGCAGCCCGGACAGGATTCAAGAGACCCAGTACTTC
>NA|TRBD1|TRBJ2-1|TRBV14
CASSQPMDRGLINEQFF
TGTGCCAGCAGCCAGCCCATGGACAGGGGGTTAATAAATGAGCAGTTCTTC
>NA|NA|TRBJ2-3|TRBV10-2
CASSESYTSTDTQYF
TGCGCCAGCAGTGAGTCTTACACTAGCACAGATACGCAGTATTTT
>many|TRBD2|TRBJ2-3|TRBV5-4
CASSLVGLAGLTDTQYF
TGTGCCAGCAGCTTGGTTGGACTAGCGGGCCTCACAGATACGCAGTATTTT
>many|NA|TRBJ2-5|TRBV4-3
CASSQDPTSQETQYF
TGCGCCAGCAGCCAAGATCCCACTAGCCAAGAGACCCAGTACTTC
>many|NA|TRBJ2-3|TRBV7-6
CASSLATERTDTQYF
TGTGCCAGCAGCTTAGCAACGGAACGCACAGATACGCAGTATTTT
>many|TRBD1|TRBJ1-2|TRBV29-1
CSADSTGNYGYTF
TGCAGCGCTGACTCGACAGGGAACTATGGCTACACCTTC
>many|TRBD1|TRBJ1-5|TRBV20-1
CSARGTGGNQPQHF
TGCAGTGCTAGAGGGACAGGGGGCAATCAGCCCCAGCATTTT
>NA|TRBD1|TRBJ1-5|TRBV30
CAWADRGPVYSNQPQHF
TGTGCCTGGGCGGACAGGGGGCCGGTCTATAGCAATCAGCCCCAGCATTTT
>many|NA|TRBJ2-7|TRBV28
CASSPRYEQYF
TGTGCCAGCAGTCCTCGGTACGAGCAGTACTTC